This T cell receptor beta chain was identified in a study of blood T cell repertoires in COVID-19. About the study: The origin of the acute and convalescent COVID-19 samples was the United States, Italy and Spain. The analysed material was cDNA or gDNA that came from T cells, B-cell-depleted T cells, or PBMCs.

With V trimmed by 1 base and J by 4 bases, 6 bases remained unmatched. Germline assignment: CDR1 SNHLY and CDR2 FYNNEI. The CDR3 contains 15 residues. Data came from immunoSEQ multiplex PCR; TCRdb stores just in-frame clones and leaves some out. The table includes around 200,000 clones, less than 85% detected once. This TCR came from a human donor in a cohort sampled during active COVID-19. Sequencing was carried out using peripheral blood. This chain links TRBV2 with TRBJ2-5; 7 bases fit TRBD2. CDR3 residues: CASSEGPGRAETQYF. CDR3 sequence (DNA): TGTGCCAGCAGTGAAGGACCAGGGAGGGCAGAGACCCAGTACTTC.